This passage covers 19 T cell receptor beta chains from one sample sequenced in a study of identical twins. TCRdb redid the calling of the 5' RACE reads with MiXCR, one entry per CDR3 protein. The profile shows hundreds of thousands of distinct CDR3 sequences, 10% to 15% of them singletons. The same data also went into a second study, on yellow fever vaccine responses in identical twins.

Sequencing was carried out using PBMCs. These TCRs come from a woman in her late teens or twenties in good health.

This clonotype showed up just once. J is TRBJ2-3 and V is TRBV3-1; 13 nucleotides agree with TRBD2. The CDR3 has 18 amino acids. J gave up 1 base and V 1 base, and 5 bases lay outside the gene matches. Germline V gene lookup returns CDR1 LGHDT and CDR2 YNNKEL (reference sequence). In DNA, the CDR3 is TGTGCCAGCAGCCAAGTGGGACTAGCGGGATCAGGCACAGATACGCAGTATTTT. This gives the protein CASSQVGLAGSGTDTQYF.

The table lists this clonotype with a few counts. The chain couples TRBV20-1 to TRBJ2-1; D not certain. CDR3 length equals 12 residues. Trimming took off 5 bases at V and 10 bases at J, with 15 bases between the two ends. Germline CDR1 is DFQATT and CDR2 is SNEGSKA (reference sequence). CDR3 residues: CSASPPVDEQFF. The CDR3, as DNA: TGCAGTGCTTCCCCCCCAGTCGACGAGCAGTTCTTC.

This clonotype was observed at least ten times. This chain links TRBV5-1 with TRBJ2-5, with D hard to call. V was cut by 0 bases and J by 5 bases, with 8 bases left in between. The germline CDR1 and CDR2 sequences are SGHRS and YFSETQ. The CDR3 extends over 13 amino acids. The CDR3 spells CASSLAVGETQYF. The CDR3 nucleotides read TGCGCCAGCAGCTTGGCTGTGGGGGAGACCCAGTACTTC.

The gene calls are TRBV20-1 and TRBJ2-5; the D gene could be TRBD1 or TRBD2 (5 bases each). Germline CDR1 DFQATT, CDR2 SNEGSKA (reference sequence). The CDR3 length is 12 residues. Trimming left V 3 bases short and J 5 bases short, with 10 bases between. The CDR3 DNA sequence: TGCAGTGCTAGGGCAGGGACGGAGACCCAGTACTTC. This gives the protein CSARAGTETQYF.

This clonotype has a handful of counts. The chain couples TRBV5-6 to TRBJ2-6; D gene ambiguous. CDR3 length: 17 amino acids. Trimming left V 4 bases short and J 0 bases short, with 14 bases between. The germline V gene encodes CDR1 SGHDT and CDR2 YYEEEE. The CDR3 protein is CASSLLVLTSGANVLTF. For the CDR3, the DNA is TGTGCCAGCAGCCTCCTTGTGTTGACCTCTGGGGCCAACGTCCTGACTTTC.

Comments on this clonotype: The junction shows a germline mismatch at one end, possibly a read error. The chain combines TRBV20-1 with TRBJ2-3, with 7 bases lining up with TRBD2. In germline, CDR1 is DFQATT, CDR2 SNEGSKA (reference sequence). The CDR3 contains 14 residues. CDR3 protein: CSAGEVGLADTQYF. The CDR3, as DNA: TGCAGTGCTGGAGAAGTAGGACTAGCAGATACGCAGTATTTT.

This clonotype was counted only a few times. The chain employs TRBV12-3 or TRBV12-4 and TRBJ1-1, with a possible D match to TRBD1 (5 bases). Trimming shortened V by 5 bases and J by 10 bases, and 11 bases separated the two germline ends. The CDR3 consists of 11 residues. As DNA, the CDR3 is TGTGCCAGCAGTCCTGCGGGGGGAGCTTTCTTT. As protein: CASSPAGGAFF.

This clonotype was counted at least ten times. The chain couples TRBV25-1 to TRBJ2-1; TRBD2 might be the D (6 bases). CDR1 MGHDK and CDR2 SYGVNS come from the germline V gene. Trimming stripped 2 bases from V and 8 bases from J, with 13 bases between. The CDR3 is 14 residues long. The CDR3 protein is CASSEVTSRDEQFF. The CDR3 nucleotides read TGTGCCAGCAGTGAAGTGACTAGTAGGGATGAGCAGTTCTTC.

In this sample, this clonotype turned up many times. The chain carries TRBV5-1 and TRBJ1-2; tentatively, D is TRBD1 (6 bases). V shed 6 bases and J shed 2 bases, with 14 bases lying between them. The CDR3 is 14 amino acids. CDR1 is SGHRS and CDR2 is YFSETQ in the germline V gene. The CDR3 reads CASMPGGVNYGYTF. The CDR3 DNA follows: TGCGCCAGCATGCCCGGGGGCGTCAACTATGGCTACACCTTC.

This clonotype was seen more than once but under ten times. This chain uses TRBV2 with TRBJ2-3, with 8 bases aligning to TRBD2. The germline CDR1 and CDR2 sequences are SNHLY and FYNNEI. The CDR3 totals 14 residues. V gave up 7 bases and J gave up 1 base; unmatched junction bases: 4. The CDR3 reads CASTTGLGTDTQYF. Here the CDR3 DNA reads TGTGCCAGCACCACGGGACTAGGCACAGATACGCAGTATTTT.

V usage is TRBV3-1 and J usage is TRBJ2-2; D is unclear. The germline gives CDR1 LGHDT, CDR2 YNNKEL (reference sequence). The V and J ends lost 4 bases and 4 bases respectively, with 10 bases between them. The CDR3 has 14 amino acids. The CDR3, as DNA: TGTGCCAGCAGCCGAAGTTATCCCACCGGGGAGCTGTTTTTT. Residues: CASSRSYPTGELFF.

This clonotype has a count of ten or more. The chain is built from TRBV5-1 and TRBJ2-3; 15 bases align to TRBD2. Germline CDR1 and CDR2: SGHRS and YFSETQ. This CDR3 has 16 residues. The trim removed 4 bases at V and 4 bases at J, leaving 4 bases unmatched. DNA of the CDR3: TGCGCCAGCAGCCACGGACTAGCGGGAGGGGCAGATACGCAGTATTTT. Translating gives CASSHGLAGGADTQYF.

Ten or more counts support this clonotype. This chain joins TRBV3-1 and TRBJ1-2, with D unclear. This CDR3 has 14 amino acids. Trimming took off 1 base at V and 6 bases at J, with 12 bases between the two ends. CDR1 and CDR2 (germline): LGHDT, YNNKEL (reference sequence). CDR3 nucleotide sequence: TGTGCCAGCAGCCAAGTGGATGGGAAGAATGGCTACACCTTC. It encodes CASSQVDGKNGYTF. Full variable domain (remainder filled in from reference TRBV3-1 and TRBJ1-2): DTAVSQTPKYLVTQMGNDKSIKCEQNLGHDTMYWYKQDSKKFLKIMFSYNNKELIINETVPNRFSPKSPDKAHLNLHINSLELGDSAVYFCASSQVDGKNGYTFGSGTRLTVV.

This clonotype was detected ten times or more. The chain employs TRBV3-1 and TRBJ2-6; TRBD2 matches at 7 bases. Trimming took 6 bases from V and 1 from J; bases not matched to a gene: 9. There are 17 residues in the CDR3. Per germline, CDR1 LGHDT and CDR2 YNNKEL (reference sequence). The chain's CDR3 is CASSRTSLDSGANVLTF. As DNA, the CDR3 is TGTGCCAGCAGTAGGACTAGTCTTGATTCTGGGGCCAACGTCCTGACTTTC.

The chain is built from TRBV5-1 and TRBJ2-1; 12 bases agree with TRBD2. The ends lost 0 bases at V and 4 bases at J; junction bases unmatched: 5. The length of the CDR3 is 17 residues. CDR1 and CDR2 from the germline V gene are SGHRS and YFSETQ. CDR3 DNA: TGCGCCAGCAGCTTGGGACCACTAGCGGGGGGTTACAATGAGCAGTTCTTC. This codes for CASSLGPLAGGYNEQFF.

In this sample, this clonotype turned up many times. This sequence joins TRBV6-5 and TRBJ1-1; D is perhaps TRBD1 (5 bases). CDR1 MNHEY and CDR2 SVGAGI come from the germline V gene. CDR3 size: 16 residues. V dropped 1 base and J dropped 0 bases, with 12 bases sitting between them. The CDR3 reads CASSYYRQKMNTEAFF. The CDR3 DNA reads TGTGCCAGCAGTTACTACCGACAGAAAATGAACACTGAAGCTTTCTTT.

This clonotype was found a few times. The rearrangement uses TRBV11-1 and TRBJ2-1; 9 bases match TRBD2. Per germline, CDR1 SGHAT and CDR2 FQDESV (reference sequence). The CDR3 is made up of 17 amino acids. Trimming cost V 5 bases and J 2 bases; bases outside gene matches: 10. CDR3 loop: CASSATLAGFTYNEQFF. The CDR3 bases are TGTGCCAGCAGCGCGACCCTAGCGGGGTTTACCTACAATGAGCAGTTCTTC. Variable domain in full (rest from reference TRBV11-1 and TRBJ2-1): EAEVAQSPRYKITEKSQAVAFWCDPISGHATLYWYRQILGQGPELLVQFQDESVVDDSQLPKDRFSAERLKGVDSTLKIQPAELGDSAMYLCASSATLAGFTYNEQFFGPGTRLTVL.

This clonotype has at least ten counts. The chain couples TRBV12-5 to TRBJ1-5, with TRBD1 identical over 7 bases. The CDR3 has 18 amino acids. CDR1 and CDR2 from the germline V gene are LGHNT and FRNRAP. The J segment lost 5 bases and the V segment lost 2 bases, leaving 15 bases of the junction unmatched. The chain's CDR3 is CASGLTPETGLADQPQHF. Here the CDR3 DNA reads TGTGCTAGTGGTTTGACCCCCGAGACAGGGTTAGCGGATCAGCCCCAGCATTTT.

This clonotype was counted between two and nine times. The chain is built from TRBV5-1 and TRBJ2-1; 15 nucleotides line up with TRBD2. CDR1 is SGHRS, CDR2 YFSETQ, per germline. The ends lost 4 bases at V and 9 bases at J; junction bases unmatched: 11. The CDR3 loop spans 17 amino acids. The CDR3 spells CASSPSGLAGGGSEQFF. The CDR3 bases are TGCGCCAGCAGCCCCAGCGGACTAGCGGGAGGGGGAAGTGAGCAGTTCTTC.